The entry below describes one T cell receptor (beta chain). What it binds is not known. This sample is drawn from a study of cytomegalovirus exposure and HLA in healthy donors. Study-level results: Analysis performed later found under 20,000 TCR beta sequences associated with HLA alleles at 0.05 false discovery rate. Reportedly, a later analysis found an Asian-associated ancestry cluster had fewer N-insertions than the roughly 700-donor mean. In a later analysis, CMV-associated beta chains were mostly HLA-associated, it appeared.

13 Jbeta primers and 60 Vbeta primers were used for the PCR. Profiling relied on immunoSEQ multiplex PCR, and the TCRdb table lists in-frame clones only, not all of them. Among some 270,000 clones listed, approximately 80% were seen once. Germline V gene sequence: CDR1 ENHRY, CDR2 SYGVKD. Trimming shortened V by 4 bases and J by 3 bases, and 15 bases separated the two germline ends. This CDR3 has 15 amino acids. The V and J genes are TRBV10-3 and TRBJ1-1; TRBD1 is a possible D gene (5 bases). The sequenced sample was PBMCs. The receptor comes from a girl aged 2 to 10 in good health and CMV-seronegative. The CDR3 nucleotides read TGTGCCATCAGTGGGGGGGACGTACGGGACACTGAAGCTTTCTTT. Amino acid sequence: CAISGGDVRDTEAFF.